The entry below gives a single TCR beta chain sequence along with its context. This clone's antigen is unknown. The sample holds no much larger clone one base away, and base qualities are not on file. This entry comes from a study of control samples from healthy donors and cancer patients (TCRdb year 2020). CDR1 is given as SGHNT and CDR2 as YYREEE, both from the germline V gene (reference sequence). Deletion took 2 bases off V and 0 bases off J, with a span of 11 bases between the germline ends. From the cysteine through the phenylalanine, the CDR3 covers 15 amino acids. Just the 45-base CDR3 DNA is kept, in frame starting at base 1. Library preparation used the immunoSEQ multiplex PCR assay. The table comes from immuneACCESS by way of TCRdb, which keeps in-frame sequences with V and J called. Part of the clones is missing from these tables; in studies checked, under half for an unresolved V gene and the rest for unknown reasons. This sample has around 100,000 clones in its table, and roughly 92% of those were observed once. Approximately 3% of the sample rests with the top ten.

The clonotype comes from a human donor in good health. The donor label of this sample is uncertain. In this chain, TRBV5-4 is recombined with TRBJ1-1, with the D gene not clear enough to name. Material: blood. The encoded CDR3 is CASSFGSNMNTEAFF. The nucleotides read TGTGCCAGCAGCTTTGGATCGAACATGAACACTGAAGCTTTCTTT.